The entry that follows covers one T cell receptor beta chain sequence. The antigen is undetermined. The CDR3 has 14 residues. Germline CDR1 is MNHEY and CDR2 is SVGAGI. J was trimmed by 1 base and V by 6 bases; bases with no gene match: 4. The data are from a study of blood T cell dynamics during melanoma immunotherapy. Study-level findings and limits: Whether repertoire-driving clones were melanoma-specific could not be determined.

The sample's time point: pre-treatment baseline. Apart from two fast progressors, RECIST 1.1 response was judged 12 weeks post-infusion. TCRdb's table, derived via immunoSEQ multiplex PCR, lists solely in-frame clones and lacks some. Found here are approximately 6,100 clones, around 90% of them singletons; the top ten hold 2.5% to 3.5%. The sequence was collected from a human donor with melanoma. The J gene is TRBJ1-1, the V gene TRBV6-5; 8 positions agree with TRBD1. The sample consisted of blood, taken from a patient treated with checkpoint blockade. In DNA, the CDR3 is TGTGCCAGCAGCCGACAGGGGCGGAACACTGAAGCTTTCTTT. This gives the protein CASSRQGRNTEAFF.